The 24 T cell receptor beta chains given below trace back to one sample, sequenced in a study of T-cell memory formation after mild COVID-19. Each CDR3 protein is one row after TCRdb ran MiXCR on the 5' RACE reads. The sample lists 180,000 or so distinct CDR3 sequences, approximately 10% occurring once. The material sequenced was PBMCs or a T cell subset sorted from them (not recorded which). The receptor set was obtained from a man aged 18 to 35 who had mild COVID-19 (a few samples of this study predate the infection). Cell type and time point are not known.

A few counts support this clonotype. This chain uses TRBV4-3 with TRBJ1-2, with a possible D match to TRBD1 (5 bases). The V gene lost 0 bases and the J gene lost 11 bases, with 10 bases spanning the gap. The CDR3 length is 12 residues. CDR1 is LGHNA and CDR2 is YSLEER in the germline V gene. This CDR3 is CASSQDGGRYTF. The CDR3 DNA is TGCGCCAGCAGCCAAGATGGGGGACGGTACACCTTC.

The chain combines TRBV6-5 with TRBJ1-2; D perhaps matches TRBD1 (5 bases). With 6 bases removed from V and 4 bases from J, the gap between germline ends came to 18 bases. The CDR3 loop spans 15 amino acids. Germline V gives CDR1 MNHEY, CDR2 SVGAGI. CDR3 amino acids: CASRPTLQGTYGYTF. In DNA form, the CDR3 reads TGTGCCAGCAGACCCACCCTCCAGGGCACCTATGGCTACACCTTC.

The chain couples TRBV2 to TRBJ2-7, with 7 bases fitting TRBD2. Germline CDR1 SNHLY, CDR2 FYNNEI. With 1 base clipped from V and 4 bases from J, the junction kept 4 bases outside the gene matches. The CDR3 runs to 14 residues. The chain's CDR3 is CASSEGEGRYEQYF. The CDR3 coding sequence is TGTGCCAGCAGTGAAGGGGAGGGTAGGTACGAGCAGTACTTC.

This rearrangement joins TRBV23-1 to TRBJ2-4; no definite D call. TRBV23-1 is classed as an ORF, of uncertain function. V lost 8 bases and J 0 bases, leaving 8 bases between the germline ends. CDR3 length: 13 residues. The CDR3 DNA reads as TGCGCCAGCGGACCTCTAGCCAAAAACATTCAGTACTTC. Its translation is CASGPLAKNIQYF.

This clonotype occurred a few times. The chain combines TRBV5-1 with TRBJ2-1, with 8 positions matching TRBD1. The CDR3 consists of 14 residues. The ends lost 4 bases at V and 6 bases at J; junction bases unmatched: 6. Germline assignment: CDR1 SGHRS and CDR2 YFSETQ. CDR3 sequence (DNA): TGCGCCAGCAGCCGGGACAGGCCTTCCAATGAGCAGTTCTTC. As protein: CASSRDRPSNEQFF.

This clonotype was counted a few times. This chain links TRBV7-3 with TRBJ2-3; 10 bases are a match to TRBD2. CDR1 and CDR2 (germline): SGHTA, FQGTGA. V shed 3 bases, J shed 6 bases, and the junction held 3 bases outside the gene matches. This CDR3 has 14 amino acids. This CDR3 is CASSFTSGVDTQYF. The CDR3 DNA sequence: TGTGCCAGCAGCTTTACTAGCGGGGTGGATACGCAGTATTTT.

This clonotype was seen a handful of times. This sequence joins TRBV9 and TRBJ2-5, with D possibly being TRBD2 (5 bases). This CDR3 is 15 amino acids long. V was trimmed by 2 bases and J by 4 bases, leaving 15 bases between them. The germline V gene encodes CDR1 SGDLS and CDR2 YYNGEE. This CDR3 is CASSVGGSARETQYF. Here the CDR3 DNA reads TGTGCCAGCAGCGTCGGAGGCTCGGCCAGAGAGACCCAGTACTTC. Full variable domain (missing parts from reference TRBV9 and TRBJ2-5): DSGVTQTPKHLITATGQRVTLRCSPRSGDLSVYWYQQSLDQGLQFLIQYYNGEERAKGNILERFSAQQFPDLHSELNLSSLELGDSALYFCASSVGGSARETQYFGPGTRLLVL.

The J gene is TRBJ1-1, the V gene TRBV11-2; D unclear. V dropped 5 bases and J dropped 4 bases, with 14 bases sitting between them. The CDR3 has 14 amino acids. Germline assignment: CDR1 SGHAT and CDR2 FQNNGV. The CDR3 nucleotides are TGTGCCAGCAGCCAATCTTGGAGGAGCACTGAAGCTTTCTTT. Its translation is CASSQSWRSTEAFF.

This clonotype was picked up many times. The chain joins TRBV4-3 to TRBJ2-7, with D perhaps given as TRBD1 or TRBD2 (5 bases each). This CDR3 has 13 residues. Germline loops: CDR1 LGHNA, CDR2 YSLEER. The germline V and J ends were trimmed by 9 bases and 0 bases, with 12 bases remaining between them. CDR3 nucleotides: TGCGCCAGGTCACCAGGGAGCTCCTACGAGCAGTACGTC. This sequence encodes CARSPGSSYEQYV.

At least ten counts were recorded for this clonotype. The DNA is omitted, as the CDR3 cannot be located on it reliably, and the CDR3 follows TCRdb's listing. This chain links TRBV2 with TRBJ1-1; TRBD1, the table's D call, was not compared with the DNA. The CDR3 length equals 13 residues, ends included. Germline CDR1 and CDR2: SNHLY and FYNNEI. This CDR3 reads CASSVDFGQGSFF.

This rearrangement joins TRBV28 to TRBJ2-2; D is unclear. V gave up 6 bases and J gave up 1 base, with 3 bases separating them. The length of the CDR3 is 12 residues. The germline gives CDR1 MDHEN, CDR2 SYDVKM. Here the CDR3 DNA reads TGTGCCAGCAGACAGAACACCGGGGAGCTGTTTTTT. This sequence encodes CASRQNTGELFF.

The V call is TRBV6-2 or TRBV6-3, the J call TRBJ1-5; 9 positions match TRBD1. V lost 6 bases to trimming and J lost 7 bases; unmatched junction nucleotides: 7. The CDR3 has 14 amino acids. Per germline, CDR1 MNHEY and CDR2 SVGEGT. As DNA, the CDR3 is TGTGCCAGCAGAGGGACAGGGAATAGCCAGCCCCAGCATTTT. Translated, it gives CASRGTGNSQPQHF.

The CDR3 DNA follows: TGCGCCAGCAGCTCCCGACAGGACCGGAACACTGAAGCTTTCTTT. Translated, it gives CASSSRQDRNTEAFF. The chain combines TRBV5-1 with TRBJ1-1, with D possibly being TRBD1 (6 bases). This CDR3 region has 15 residues. V lost 3 bases, J lost 1 base, and 13 bases lay in between. CDR1 and CDR2 from the germline V gene are SGHRS and YFSETQ.

This clonotype was picked up a small number of times. This chain links TRBV5-1 with TRBJ1-3, with unresolved D. Looked up from germline, CDR1 is SGHRS and CDR2 is YFSETQ. V was clipped by 4 bases and J by 3 bases, with 8 bases between them. The CDR3 has 13 residues. CDR3 DNA: TGCGCCAGCAGCGTGAGGATTGGAAACACCATATATTTT. The encoded protein is CASSVRIGNTIYF.

V usage is TRBV11-2 and J usage is TRBJ2-4, with D possibly matching TRBD2 (6 bases). The CDR3 totals 12 residues. Germline CDR1 and CDR2: SGHAT and FQNNGV. V gave up 4 bases and J gave up 11 bases, with 12 bases separating them. The CDR3 region is CASSSNRDFQYF. The CDR3 nucleotides read TGTGCCAGCAGCTCGAACCGGGACTTTCAGTACTTC.

This clonotype was found a few times. The chain combines TRBV5-6 with TRBJ2-5; 7 bases are shared with TRBD1. The trim removed 4 bases at V and 2 bases at J, leaving 5 bases unmatched. CDR1 is SGHDT, CDR2 YYEEEE, per germline. CDR3 length: 14 residues. CDR3 sequence (DNA): TGTGCCAGCAGCGCCTTGGGACAGCAAGAGACCCAGTACTTC. It translates to CASSALGQQETQYF.

This clonotype was recorded at least ten times. The V and J genes are TRBV20-1 and TRBJ1-5, with unresolved D. V lost 0 bases to trimming and J lost 4 bases, with 7 bases between them. CDR3 length: 13 residues. The V gene's germline CDR1 is DFQATT and CDR2 SNEGSKA (reference sequence). The CDR3 DNA is TGCAGTGCTAGAGACAGCGGAAATCAGCCCCAGCATTTT. This gives the protein CSARDSGNQPQHF.

The chain couples TRBV3-1 to TRBJ2-1; D not resolved. Trimming took 3 bases from V and 4 from J, leaving 13 bases between them. CDR1 LGHDT and CDR2 YNNKEL come from the germline V gene (reference sequence). CDR3 length: 15 residues. The CDR3 bases are TGTGCCAGCAGCCAGGGAATCGGGTCTTACAATGAGCAGTTCTTC. Amino acid sequence: CASSQGIGSYNEQFF.

This clonotype appeared a few times. The chain links TRBV5-5 to TRBJ1-1, with TRBD1 as a possible D gene (5 bases). The germline V and J ends were trimmed by 3 bases and 0 bases, with 9 bases remaining between them. Germline values: CDR1 SGHKS, CDR2 YYEKEE (reference sequence). The CDR3 length is 14 residues. The CDR3 DNA follows: TGTGCCAGCAGCTCGGACATTATGAACACTGAAGCTTTCTTT. It specifies CASSSDIMNTEAFF.

In its sample, this clonotype was seen many times. The chain has TRBV6-5 and TRBJ2-1; 9 bases match TRBD1. The CDR3 extends over 15 amino acids. Germline loops: CDR1 MNHEY, CDR2 SVGAGI. J lost 9 bases, V lost 6 bases, and 12 bases had no gene match. The CDR3 here is CASSPRGTGHREQFF. CDR3 DNA sequence: TGTGCCAGCAGCCCACGCGGGACAGGGCATCGTGAGCAGTTCTTC.

The genes are TRBV7-2 and TRBJ2-3, with 11 positions matching TRBD2. The CDR3 covers 16 residues. V shed 5 bases and J 0 bases; nucleotides not matched to a gene: 4. Germline V gene lookup returns CDR1 SGHTA and CDR2 FQGNSA. The CDR3 bases are TGTGCCAGCAGCCCAATAGCGGGGGGGAGCACAGATACGCAGTATTTT. It specifies CASSPIAGGSTDTQYF.

This clonotype has just a few counts. The V gene is TRBV20-1, the J gene TRBJ2-5, with D possibly TRBD1 on 5 matching bases. This CDR3 has 14 residues. V gave up 5 bases and J gave up 4 bases, with 17 bases separating them. Germline CDR1 DFQATT, CDR2 SNEGSKA (reference sequence). The CDR3 region is CSASPWGAGETQYF. DNA of the CDR3: TGCAGTGCTTCCCCCTGGGGCGCCGGAGAGACCCAGTACTTC.

This clonotype was observed many times. V gene TRBV2 combines with J gene TRBJ2-2; 15 bases agree with TRBD2. J was trimmed by 4 bases and V by 3 bases; bases with no gene match: 6. The germline CDR1 and CDR2 sequences are SNHLY and FYNNEI. This CDR3 has 18 amino acids. The chain's CDR3 is CASSDLGLAGGPTGELFF. The CDR3 coding sequence is TGTGCCAGCAGTGACCTCGGACTAGCGGGGGGGCCCACCGGGGAGCTGTTTTTT. Variable domain in full (rest from reference TRBV2 and TRBJ2-2): EPEVTQTPSHQVTQMGQEVILRCVPISNHLYFYWYRQILGQKVEFLVSFYNNEISEKSEIFDDQFSVERPDGSNFTLKIRSTKLEDSAMYFCASSDLGLAGGPTGELFFGEGSRLTVL.

In this sample, this clonotype turned up a few times. J is TRBJ2-7 and V is TRBV7-2, with no clear D. The V gene's germline CDR1 is SGHTA and CDR2 FQGNSA. Trimming took 4 bases from V and 5 from J, leaving 12 bases between them. The CDR3 sequence is 13 residues long. CDR3 coding DNA: TGTGCCAGCAGCTCCCAAGGGCTTCACGAGCAGTACTTC. This encodes CASSSQGLHEQYF.